This T cell receptor (beta chain) originates from a study of T cell repertoires in cytomegalovirus infection (dated by TCRdb to about 2019). Study-wide context: Because public TCR beta signatures pointed to carriage of CMV infection together with the matching HLA type, the HLA type of each donor mattered for the analysis.

The instrument given in TCRdb is Illumina HiSeq 1500. The public reads were run again by TCRdb, first through fastp at Q25 and then through MiXCR, and only productive beta chains were kept. Records with the same CDR3 protein are collapsed into one entry carrying the most frequent genes and DNA. This sample has about 150,000 distinct CDR3 sequences in its table, and about 20% of those were observed once. Together, the top ten hold roughly 11% of the sample. For this clonotype: Its antigen is not yet known. Base qualities were left out, and no much larger clone turns up one base away.

The germline V gene (reference sequence) specifies MNHEY as CDR1 and SMNVEV as CDR2. From the cysteine through the phenylalanine, the CDR3 covers 14 amino acids. Only the CDR3 region is kept as DNA, spanning 42 bases read in frame from base 1. The junction shows trimming of 9 bases on V and 8 bases on J, and the gene matches do not reach 9 bases of it. Study-wide conclusions, independent of this receptor: The ex vivo response was dominated by HLA-C-restricted CMV-specific TCR beta clonotypes, which also provided the single most frequent clonotype in two of eight donors. Cumulative frequency of public TCR beta family members discriminated carriers of CMV infection plus the relevant HLA type in this cohort and an independent approximately 350-donor cohort.

The sample consisted of PBMCs. The sequence derives from a human donor in good health (CMV status not recorded). Some clones in this sample may be carry-over from other donors' samples. The V and J genes are TRBV27 and TRBJ2-2; TRBD2 matches 10 bases in the middle. The nucleotide sequence is TGTGCCAGTACCCCGGGACTAGCGTTGGGGGAGCTGTTTTTT. This gives the protein CASTPGLALGELFF.